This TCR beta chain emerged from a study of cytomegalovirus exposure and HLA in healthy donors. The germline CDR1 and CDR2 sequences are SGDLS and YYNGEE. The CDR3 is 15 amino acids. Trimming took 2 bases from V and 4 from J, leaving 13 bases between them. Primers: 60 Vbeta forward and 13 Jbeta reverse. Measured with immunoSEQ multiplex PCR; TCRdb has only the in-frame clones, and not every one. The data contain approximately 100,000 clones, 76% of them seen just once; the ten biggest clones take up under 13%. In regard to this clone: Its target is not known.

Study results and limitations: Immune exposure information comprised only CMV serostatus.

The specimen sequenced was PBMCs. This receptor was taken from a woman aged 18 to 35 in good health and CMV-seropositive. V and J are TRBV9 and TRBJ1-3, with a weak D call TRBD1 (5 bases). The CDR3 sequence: CASSVSGRTGNTIYF. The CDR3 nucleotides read TGTGCCAGCAGCGTCTCAGGGCGGACCGGAAACACCATATATTTT.